Listed below are T cell receptor beta chains from one sample, sequenced in a study of shared clonotypes between healthy human individuals. Sequencing used immunoSEQ multiplex PCR; TCRdb keeps in-frame clones, though not all of them. The sample gives 2 million to 3 million clones, 80% to 95% of which show up once; about 0.34% is in the top ten. The sequencing input was naive CD4+ T cells from PBMCs. The receptors stem from a young man in good health. Some clones in this sample may be carry-over from other donors' samples. The CDR3 runs from the conserved cysteine through the conserved F or W. The D gene is left open where the match is weak. Only some rows state a clone size, as once, few, many or a class for expanded clones.

clone size: -; V gene: TRBV6-5; D gene: -; J gene: TRBJ1-4; CDR3 protein: CASSYGGANEKLFF; CDR3 DNA: TGTGCCAGCAGTTACGGGGGGGCTAATGAAAAACTGTTTTTT
clone size: -; V gene: TRBV5-4; D gene: -; J gene: TRBJ2-5; CDR3 protein: CASSLDRPLGTQYF; CDR3 DNA: TGTGCCAGCAGCTTGGATCGGCCCCTGGGGACCCAGTACTTC
clone size: -; V gene: TRBV5-1; D gene: -; J gene: TRBJ2-3; CDR3 protein: CASSLTATKLSTDTQYF; CDR3 DNA: TGCGCCAGCAGTTTAACCGCGACGAAACTAAGCACAGATACGCAGTATTTT
clone size: -; V gene: TRBV28; D gene: TRBD1; J gene: TRBJ1-3; CDR3 protein: CASGGRGSGNTIYF; CDR3 DNA: TGTGCCAGCGGGGGCAGGGGGTCTGGAAACACCATATATTTT
clone size: -; V gene: TRBV6-1; D gene: TRBD1; J gene: TRBJ2-5; CDR3 protein: CASSATGTGVGTQYF; CDR3 DNA: TGTGCCAGCAGTGCAACCGGGACAGGGGTGGGGACCCAGTACTTC
clone size: -; V gene: TRBV30; D gene: -; J gene: TRBJ1-2; CDR3 protein: CAWSWVNYGYTF; CDR3 DNA: TGTGCCTGGAGTTGGGTTAACTATGGCTACACCTTC
clone size: -; V gene: TRBV7-2; D gene: -; J gene: TRBJ2-3; CDR3 protein: CASSLWGVTDTQYF; CDR3 DNA: TGTGCCAGCAGCTTATGGGGGGTGACAGATACGCAGTATTTT
clone size: -; V gene: TRBV7-2; D gene: -; J gene: TRBJ2-1; CDR3 protein: CASSLGTFPYNEQFF; CDR3 DNA: TGTGCCAGCAGCTTAGGAACTTTCCCTTACAATGAGCAGTTCTTC
clone size: -; V gene: TRBV18; D gene: -; J gene: TRBJ1-1; CDR3 protein: CASSPYGWGWDTEAFF; CDR3 DNA: TGTGCCAGCTCACCATATGGGTGGGGCTGGGACACTGAAGCTTTCTTT
clone size: once; V gene: TRBV7-8; D gene: -; J gene: TRBJ2-4; CDR3 protein: CASSTTSGAGNIQYF; CDR3 DNA: TGTGCCAGCAGCACAACTTCAGGGGCCGGAAACATTCAGTACTTC
clone size: -; V gene: TRBV9; D gene: -; J gene: TRBJ1-5; CDR3 protein: CASSARADNQPQHF; CDR3 DNA: TGTGCCAGCAGCGCCCGGGCAGATAATCAGCCCCAGCATTTT
clone size: -; V gene: TRBV11-3; D gene: -; J gene: TRBJ2-2; CDR3 protein: CASSSRWLGGELFF; CDR3 DNA: TGTGCCAGCAGCTCCCGCTGGTTAGGTGGGGAGCTGTTTTTT
clone size: -; V gene: TRBV9; D gene: -; J gene: TRBJ2-1; CDR3 protein: CASSPRRGGTERRSYNEQFF; CDR3 DNA: TGTGCCAGCAGCCCTCGAAGGGGTGGGACCGAGAGGCGGTCCTACAATGAGCAGTTCTTC
clone size: -; V gene: TRBV6-6; D gene: TRBD1; J gene: TRBJ2-7; CDR3 protein: CASSYSRRGPYEQYF; CDR3 DNA: TGTGCCAGCAGTTACTCGCGAAGGGGGCCCTACGAGCAGTACTTC
clone size: -; V gene: TRBV2; D gene: -; J gene: TRBJ2-3; CDR3 protein: CASSLRGSRVMGDTQYF; CDR3 DNA: TGTGCCAGCAGTCTGAGGGGGTCCAGGGTGATGGGAGATACGCAGTATTTT
clone size: -; V gene: TRBV5-4; D gene: -; J gene: TRBJ1-2; CDR3 protein: CASSYDGTLGGYTF; CDR3 DNA: TGTGCCAGCAGCTATGACGGAACCCTGGGGGGCTACACCTTC
clone size: -; V gene: TRBV9; D gene: TRBD2; J gene: TRBJ2-2; CDR3 protein: CASSVELAGNTGELFF; CDR3 DNA: TGTGCCAGCAGCGTAGAACTAGCGGGAAACACCGGGGAGCTGTTTTTT
clone size: -; V gene: TRBV5-1; D gene: TRBD2; J gene: TRBJ2-1; CDR3 protein: CASSYSGGTNYEQFF; CDR3 DNA: TGCGCCAGCAGCTATAGCGGGGGCACTAACTATGAGCAGTTCTTC
clone size: -; V gene: TRBV28; D gene: TRBD1; J gene: TRBJ1-2; CDR3 protein: CASSITTGAYGYTF; CDR3 DNA: TGTGCCAGCAGTATAACCACAGGGGCCTATGGCTACACCTTC
clone size: -; V gene: TRBV18; D gene: TRBD2; J gene: TRBJ2-1; CDR3 protein: CASSPLLAGASYNEQFF; CDR3 DNA: TGTGCCAGCTCACCGCTCCTAGCGGGGGCCTCCTACAATGAGCAGTTCTTC
clone size: -; V gene: TRBV7-8; D gene: TRBD1; J gene: TRBJ1-4; CDR3 protein: CASSLGRGREKLFF; CDR3 DNA: TGTGCCAGCAGCTTAGGCAGGGGGCGCGAAAAACTGTTTTTT
clone size: -; V gene: TRBV12-5; D gene: TRBD1; J gene: TRBJ2-5; CDR3 protein: CASGPGTGKETQYF; CDR3 DNA: TGTGCTAGTGGTCCCGGGACAGGTAAAGAGACCCAGTACTTC
clone size: -; V gene: TRBV19; D gene: -; J gene: TRBJ1-4; CDR3 protein: CASSMRTAGLLRKLFF; CDR3 DNA: TGTGCCAGTAGTATGAGGACGGCCGGATTGTTGAGAAAACTGTTTTTT
clone size: -; V gene: TRBV6-1; D gene: -; J gene: TRBJ2-1; CDR3 protein: CASSDNFGAAYNEQFF; CDR3 DNA: TGTGCCAGCAGTGATAATTTCGGGGCGGCCTACAATGAGCAGTTCTTC
clone size: -; V gene: TRBV5-1; D gene: -; J gene: TRBJ2-5; CDR3 protein: CASSLWGQVQETQYF; CDR3 DNA: TGCGCCAGCAGCTTGTGGGGCCAGGTTCAAGAGACCCAGTACTTC
clone size: -; V gene: TRBV5-4; D gene: -; J gene: TRBJ2-2; CDR3 protein: CASSARETGELFF; CDR3 DNA: TGTGCCAGCAGCGCGAGGGAGACCGGGGAGCTGTTTTTT
clone size: -; V gene: TRBV2; D gene: -; J gene: TRBJ2-3; CDR3 protein: CASATLTSTDTQYF; CDR3 DNA: TGTGCCAGCGCTACTCTAACTAGCACAGATACGCAGTATTTT
clone size: -; V gene: TRBV7-9; D gene: -; J gene: TRBJ1-1; CDR3 protein: CASSFMEDTEAFF; CDR3 DNA: TGTGCCAGCAGCTTTATGGAGGACACTGAAGCTTTCTTT
clone size: once; V gene: TRBV29-1; D gene: -; J gene: TRBJ2-7; CDR3 protein: CSSRDNAYEQYF; CDR3 DNA: TGCAGCTCCCGGGACAACGCCTACGAGCAGTACTTC